Below are 20 T cell receptor beta chains sequenced from a single sample in a study of blood T cell repertoires in COVID-19 (dated by TCRdb to about 2020). The library was built by means of the immunoSEQ multiplex PCR assay. In its TCRdb copy, this immuneACCESS table keeps in-frame sequences only and misses some clones. Where compared with another copy, unresolved V genes explain less than half of these, and the others have no known cause. This sample is represented by under 200,000 clones; around nine tenths of them were singletons. The top ten clones comprise over 3.5% of the sample. The sequenced sample was peripheral blood. Receptors originate from a man aged 18 to 29 with active or convalescent COVID-19.

The V gene is TRBV5-6, the J gene TRBJ2-3; weak D call: TRBD2 (6 bases). The CDR3 is 15 amino acids. Germline loops: CDR1 SGHDT, CDR2 YYEEEE. Between the trimmed V and J ends, which lost 3 bases and 2 bases, there was a span of 13 bases. This CDR3 is CASSSGTPTTDTQYF. CDR3 DNA: TGTGCCAGCAGCTCGGGGACTCCCACCACAGATACGCAGTATTTT.

The genes are TRBV5-1 and TRBJ1-5, with D maybe TRBD1 (5 bases). The CDR3 loop spans 15 amino acids. The V gene's germline CDR1 is SGHRS and CDR2 YFSETQ. The V end was cut by 0 bases, the J end by 6 bases, with 13 bases between. CDR3 in DNA: TGCGCCAGCAGCTTGGACGGGGGATCAGGTCAGCCCCAGCATTTT. Protein sequence: CASSLDGGSGQPQHF.

The V and J genes are TRBV6-2 or TRBV6-3 and TRBJ2-4; possibly TRBD2 for D (5 bases). Trimming removed 2 bases at V and 1 base at J, with 12 bases between. Looked up from germline, CDR1 is MNHEY and CDR2 is SVGEGT. The CDR3 extends over 16 amino acids. The CDR3 DNA reads as TGTGCCAGCAGTTACCGGCGGGTGGGCGCCAAAAACATTCAGTACTTC. Its protein product is CASSYRRVGAKNIQYF.

The chain is built from TRBV24-1 and TRBJ1-2; possible D gene TRBD1, 5 bases. This CDR3 has 15 amino acids. V dropped 4 bases and J dropped 1 base, with 12 bases sitting between them. The germline gives CDR1 KGHDR, CDR2 SFDVKD. The CDR3 coding sequence is TGTGCCACCAGTGACCCCGTGGGGGGTAACTATGGCTACACCTTC. Its protein product is CATSDPVGGNYGYTF.

The rearrangement uses TRBV7-2 and TRBJ2-2, with D hard to call. V was trimmed by 7 bases and J by 0 bases, leaving 12 bases between them. CDR1 and CDR2 (germline): SGHTA, FQGNSA. The CDR3 is 15 residues long. CDR3 in DNA: TGTGCCAGCATCCACCGGGTATCGAACACCGGGGAGCTGTTTTTT. It yields the protein CASIHRVSNTGELFF.

V is TRBV2 and J is TRBJ1-5, with D possibly being TRBD1 (6 bases). Trimming shortened V by 9 bases and J by 2 bases, and 14 bases separated the two germline ends. Germline V gene lookup returns CDR1 SNHLY and CDR2 FYNNEI. CDR3 length equals 14 residues. The CDR3, as DNA: TGTGCCAGAAGCGGGGGGCTGGGCAATCAGCCCCAGCATTTT. Residues: CARSGGLGNQPQHF.

CDR3 DNA: TGTGCCATCAGTGATTCACGGTTGAACACTGAAGCTTTCTTT. Its protein is CAISDSRLNTEAFF. The chain is built from TRBV10-3 and TRBJ1-1; D gene ambiguous. The CDR3 extends over 14 amino acids. V shed 3 bases and J shed 0 bases, with 8 bases lying between them. CDR1 is ENHRY, CDR2 SYGVKD, per germline.

This clone appeared once. The rearrangement links TRBV7-3 to TRBJ2-1; D perhaps matches TRBD2 (6 bases). CDR3 size: 14 residues. Trimming removed 1 base at V and 5 bases at J, with 9 bases between. Germline V gene lookup returns CDR1 SGHTA and CDR2 FQGTGA. The CDR3 nucleotides are TGTGCCAGCAGCTTAATAGGCGGGAACAATGAGCAGTTCTTC. Encoded protein: CASSLIGGNNEQFF.

This rearrangement joins TRBV27 to TRBJ1-1, with D possibly being TRBD1 (6 bases). Germline lookup yields CDR1 MNHEY and CDR2 SMNVEV (reference sequence). The CDR3 spans 15 residues. Trimming stripped 3 bases from V and 1 base from J, with 12 bases between. In nucleotides, the CDR3 is TGTGCCAGCAGTTTTTATCGCAGGGGGAACACTGAAGCTTTCTTT. Encoded protein: CASSFYRRGNTEAFF.

The chain is built from TRBV7-9 and TRBJ1-5; 8 nucleotides align to TRBD1. In germline, CDR1 is SEHNR, CDR2 FQNEAQ (reference sequence). V lost 2 bases, J lost 2 bases, and 2 bases stayed unmatched. The CDR3 length is 15 residues. CDR3 amino acids: CASSLSTGGNQPQHF. CDR3 nucleotides: TGTGCCAGCAGCTTATCGACAGGGGGCAATCAGCCCCAGCATTTT.

The J gene is TRBJ1-1, the V gene TRBV9; tentatively, D is TRBD1 (5 bases). The CDR3 has 15 amino acids. In germline, CDR1 is SGDLS, CDR2 YYNGEE. Deletions cut 5 bases from V and 1 base from J, with 15 bases between. The CDR3 is CASRPETGQNTEAFF. CDR3 nucleotides: TGTGCCAGCAGACCTGAAACCGGACAGAACACTGAAGCTTTCTTT.

This chain joins TRBV11-2 and TRBJ2-6; D is uncertain. This CDR3 has 15 amino acids. Germline CDR1 SGHAT, CDR2 FQNNGV. V lost 5 bases and J 4 bases, leaving 12 bases between the germline ends. CDR3 amino acids: CASSPIRGGANVLTF. In DNA, the CDR3 is TGTGCCAGCAGCCCGATTCGCGGCGGGGCCAACGTCCTGACTTTC.

This chain connects TRBV11-3 to TRBJ1-1; D is perhaps TRBD1 (5 bases). The CDR3 covers 14 residues. V was shortened by 6 bases and J by 1 base, with 12 bases between the two germline ends. Per germline, CDR1 SGHNT and CDR2 YENEEA. The CDR3 DNA is TGTGCCAGCAGGGGACTAGTAGAGAACACTGAAGCTTTCTTT. Its protein is CASRGLVENTEAFF.

In nucleotides, the CDR3 is TGTGCCAGCAGCTTAGACTCTAGCGTTGCCGAGCAGTTCTTC. This sequence encodes CASSLDSSVAEQFF. The chain combines TRBV7-2 with TRBJ2-1, with TRBD2 as a possible D gene (6 bases). Looked up from germline, CDR1 is SGHTA and CDR2 is FQGNSA. Trimming took 1 base from V and 10 from J, leaving 14 bases between them. The CDR3 is 14 residues long.

The rearrangement uses TRBV10-3 and TRBJ1-1, with D perhaps matching TRBD1 (5 bases). Looked up from germline, CDR1 is ENHRY and CDR2 is SYGVKD. The CDR3 covers 11 residues. V lost 10 bases to trimming and J lost 1 base, with 7 bases between them. This chain's CDR3 is CATQGNTEAFF. In DNA, the CDR3 is TGTGCCACCCAGGGGAACACTGAAGCTTTCTTT.

The chain carries TRBV19 and TRBJ1-1; maybe TRBD1 (5 bases). The germline V gene has CDR1 LNHDA and CDR2 SQIVND (reference sequence). Trimming took off 7 bases at V and 5 bases at J, with 20 bases between the two ends. This CDR3 spans 15 amino acids. CDR3 sequence reads: CASTSHGGMGTEAFF. DNA of the CDR3: TGTGCCAGTACCTCCCACGGGGGGATGGGAACTGAAGCTTTCTTT.

In this sample, this clone turned up a few times. V usage is TRBV28 and J usage is TRBJ1-6, with a tentative D call TRBD1 (6 bases). The germline V and J ends were trimmed by 1 base and 7 bases, with 11 bases remaining between them. Germline CDR1 reads MDHEN; CDR2 reads SYDVKM. CDR3 length: 15 residues. CDR3: CASSLYRALNSPLHF. The CDR3 DNA sequence: TGTGCCAGCAGTTTATACAGGGCCCTAAATTCACCCCTCCACTTT.

The rearrangement joins TRBV9 to TRBJ1-3; no reliable D call. V was cut by 3 bases and J by 4 bases, with 11 bases left in between. The germline gives CDR1 SGDLS, CDR2 YYNGEE. The CDR3 has 14 amino acids. The CDR3 DNA is TGTGCCAGCAGCGAGTCCCATGGCGGAAACACCATATATTTT. Protein: CASSESHGGNTIYF.

Turning to this clone: The junction does not match germline at one end; this may be a read error. The chain uses TRBV6-5 and TRBJ1-2, with 10 bases that match TRBD1. The CDR3 is made up of 11 amino acids. The germline gives CDR1 MNHEY, CDR2 SVGAGI. The CDR3, as DNA: TGTGCCAGCAGTCTCGGGACAGGGGACCTTTTC. It is translated as CASSLGTGDLF.

In its sample, this clone was seen a few times. This chain uses TRBV28 with TRBJ1-4; D not certain. V was pared by 4 bases and J by 2 bases, with 14 bases between. The CDR3 runs to 16 residues. CDR1 is MDHEN, CDR2 SYDVKM, per germline. For the CDR3, the DNA is TGTGCCAGCAGTTCAATACAGAGAACGACTAATGAAAAACTGTTTTTT. It specifies CASSSIQRTTNEKLFF.